This T cell receptor (beta chain) emerged from a study of blood T cell repertoires in COVID-19. Study in general: Cohort 3 donors counted as recovered after two negative PCRs, clearance, or resolved symptoms. Researchers got acute and convalescent COVID-19 samples from the United States, Italy and Spain.

Per the germline V gene, CDR1 is LNHNV and CDR2 is YYDKDF (reference sequence). Losses at the gene ends were 6 bases for V and 3 bases for J; bases not matched to a gene: 13. CDR3 length equals 17 residues. Participants' reported clinical history set cohort assignment. Per the original methods: Estimation of nucleated cell counts relied on the amplification of reference gene primers. Here immunoSEQ multiplex PCR was the method, and the copy in TCRdb shows in-frame clones only, minus some. Clone size and V and J calls were adopted from that table, with D and trimming inferred from the DNA. The sample has about 360,000 clones, 70% to 90% seen once. This clone was detected only a few times.

This chain uses TRBV15 with TRBJ1-5, with TRBD1 identical over 8 bases. Material for sequencing was PBMCs or T cells enriched from blood (not recorded which). The receptor's source is a man aged 40-55 years in a cohort exposed to, infected with or recovered from COVID-19 (not recorded which). CDR3 in amino acids: CATSTQGAIITNQPQHF. Written as DNA, the CDR3 is TGTGCCACCAGTACGCAGGGGGCGATAATAACCAATCAGCCCCAGCATTTT.